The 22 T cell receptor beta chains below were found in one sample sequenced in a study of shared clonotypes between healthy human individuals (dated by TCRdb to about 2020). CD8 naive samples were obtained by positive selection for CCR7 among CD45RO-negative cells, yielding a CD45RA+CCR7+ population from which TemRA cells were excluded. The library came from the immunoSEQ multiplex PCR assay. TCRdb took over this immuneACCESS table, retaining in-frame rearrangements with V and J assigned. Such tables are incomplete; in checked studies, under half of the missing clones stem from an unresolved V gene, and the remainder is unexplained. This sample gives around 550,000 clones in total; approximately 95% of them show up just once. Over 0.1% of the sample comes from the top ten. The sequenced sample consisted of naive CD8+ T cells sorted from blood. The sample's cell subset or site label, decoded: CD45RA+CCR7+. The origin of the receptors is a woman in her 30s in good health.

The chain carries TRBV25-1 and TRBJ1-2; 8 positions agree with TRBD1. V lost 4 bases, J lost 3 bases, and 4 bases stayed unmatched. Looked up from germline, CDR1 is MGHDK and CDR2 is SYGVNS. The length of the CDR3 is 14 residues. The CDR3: CASSGTGSDYGYTF. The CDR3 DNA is TGTGCCAGCAGTGGGACAGGGTCCGACTATGGCTACACCTTC.

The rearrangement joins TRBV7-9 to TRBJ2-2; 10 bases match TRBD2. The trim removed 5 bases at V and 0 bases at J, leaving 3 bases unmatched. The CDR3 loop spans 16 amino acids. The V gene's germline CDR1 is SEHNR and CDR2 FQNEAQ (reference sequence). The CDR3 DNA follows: TGTGCCAGCAGCCCTAGCGGGGGAACGAACACCGGGGAGCTGTTTTTT. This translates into CASSPSGGTNTGELFF.

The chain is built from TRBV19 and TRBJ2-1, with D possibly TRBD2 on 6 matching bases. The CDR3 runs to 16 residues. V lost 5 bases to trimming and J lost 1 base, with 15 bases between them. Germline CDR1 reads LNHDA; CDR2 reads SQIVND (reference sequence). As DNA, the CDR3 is TGTGCCAGTAGTGACCTCACTAGCAGGTCCTACAATGAGCAGTTCTTC. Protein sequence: CASSDLTSRSYNEQFF. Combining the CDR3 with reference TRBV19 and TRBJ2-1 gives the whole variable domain DGGITQSPKYLFRKEGQNVTLSCEQNLNHDAMYWYRQDPGQGLRLIYYSQIVNDFQKGDIAEGYSVSREKKESFPLTVTSAQKNPTAFYLCASSDLTSRSYNEQFFGPGTRLTVL.

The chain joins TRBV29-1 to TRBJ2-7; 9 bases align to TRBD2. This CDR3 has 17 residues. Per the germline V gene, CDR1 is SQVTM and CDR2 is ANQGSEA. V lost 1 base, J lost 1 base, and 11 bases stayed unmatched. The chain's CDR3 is CSVEVPISGSFSYEQYF. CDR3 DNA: TGCAGCGTTGAAGTCCCGATTAGCGGGAGTTTTTCCTACGAGCAGTACTTC.

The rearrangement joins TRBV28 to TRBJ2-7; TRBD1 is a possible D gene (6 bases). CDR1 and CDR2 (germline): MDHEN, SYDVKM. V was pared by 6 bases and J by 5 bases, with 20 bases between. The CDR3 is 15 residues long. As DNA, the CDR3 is TGTGCCAGCAGCACACAGGGCTCACCTCTCAACGAGCAGTACTTC. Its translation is CASSTQGSPLNEQYF.

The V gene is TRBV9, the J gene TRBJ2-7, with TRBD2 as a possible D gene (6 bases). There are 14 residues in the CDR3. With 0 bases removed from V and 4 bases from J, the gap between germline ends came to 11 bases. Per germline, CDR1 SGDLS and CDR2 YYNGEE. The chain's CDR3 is CASSVDGSRYEQYF. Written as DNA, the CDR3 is TGTGCCAGCAGCGTAGACGGGAGTCGGTACGAGCAGTACTTC.

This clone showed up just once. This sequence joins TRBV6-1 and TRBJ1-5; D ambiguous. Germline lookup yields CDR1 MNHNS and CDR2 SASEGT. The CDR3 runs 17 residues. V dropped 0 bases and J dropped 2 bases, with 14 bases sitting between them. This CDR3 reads CASSEAPIGWGNQPQHF. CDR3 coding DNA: TGTGCCAGCAGTGAAGCCCCTATTGGCTGGGGCAATCAGCCCCAGCATTTT.

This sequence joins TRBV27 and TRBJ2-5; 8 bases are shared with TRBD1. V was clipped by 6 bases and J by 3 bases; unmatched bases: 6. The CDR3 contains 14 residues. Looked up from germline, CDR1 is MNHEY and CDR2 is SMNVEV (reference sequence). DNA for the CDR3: TGTGCCAGCAGACCATTGGACAGGGAAGAGACCCAGTACTTC. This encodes CASRPLDREETQYF.

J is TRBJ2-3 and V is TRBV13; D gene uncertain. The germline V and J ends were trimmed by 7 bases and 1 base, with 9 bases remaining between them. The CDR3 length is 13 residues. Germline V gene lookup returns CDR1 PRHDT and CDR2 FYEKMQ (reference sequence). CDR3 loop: CASTPRGTDTQYF. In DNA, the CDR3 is TGTGCCAGCACCCCTCGGGGCACAGATACGCAGTATTTT.

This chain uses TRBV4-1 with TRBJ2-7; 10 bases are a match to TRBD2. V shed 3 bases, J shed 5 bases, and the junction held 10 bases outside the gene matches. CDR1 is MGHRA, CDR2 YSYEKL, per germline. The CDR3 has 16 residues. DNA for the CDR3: TGCGCCAGCAGCCAGGGGTTAGCGGGAGGCTACCACGAGCAGTACTTC. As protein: CASSQGLAGGYHEQYF.

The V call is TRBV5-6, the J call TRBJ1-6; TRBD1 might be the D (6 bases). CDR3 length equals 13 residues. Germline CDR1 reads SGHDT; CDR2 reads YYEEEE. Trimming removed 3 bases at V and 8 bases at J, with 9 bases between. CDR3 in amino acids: CASSSQGYSPLHF. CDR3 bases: TGTGCCAGCAGCTCACAGGGTTATTCACCCCTCCACTTT.

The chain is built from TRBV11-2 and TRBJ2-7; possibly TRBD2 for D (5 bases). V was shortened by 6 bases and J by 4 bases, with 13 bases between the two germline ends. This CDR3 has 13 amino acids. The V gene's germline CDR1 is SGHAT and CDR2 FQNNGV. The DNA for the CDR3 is TGTGCCAGCAGACGGGGTTCATCGTACGAGCAGTACTTC. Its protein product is CASRRGSSYEQYF.

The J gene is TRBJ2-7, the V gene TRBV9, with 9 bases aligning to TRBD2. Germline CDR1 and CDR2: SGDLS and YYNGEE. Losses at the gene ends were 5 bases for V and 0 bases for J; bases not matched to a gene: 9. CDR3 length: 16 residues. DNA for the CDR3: TGTGCCAGCAGTCCAGGGCGGGGGGGTTACTCCTACGAGCAGTACTTC. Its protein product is CASSPGRGGYSYEQYF.

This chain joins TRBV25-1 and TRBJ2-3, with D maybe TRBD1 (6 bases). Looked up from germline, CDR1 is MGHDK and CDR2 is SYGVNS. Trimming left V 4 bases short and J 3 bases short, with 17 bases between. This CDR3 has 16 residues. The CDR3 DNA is TGTGCCAGCAGTGCGGGGCAGGGGTACCCGACAGATACGCAGTATTTT. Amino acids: CASSAGQGYPTDTQYF. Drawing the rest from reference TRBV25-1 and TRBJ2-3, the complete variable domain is EADIYQTPRYLVIGTGKKITLECSQTMGHDKMYWYQQDPGMELHLIHYSYGVNSTEKGDLSSESTVSRIRTEHFPLTLESARPSHTSQYLCASSAGQGYPTDTQYFGPGTRLTVL.

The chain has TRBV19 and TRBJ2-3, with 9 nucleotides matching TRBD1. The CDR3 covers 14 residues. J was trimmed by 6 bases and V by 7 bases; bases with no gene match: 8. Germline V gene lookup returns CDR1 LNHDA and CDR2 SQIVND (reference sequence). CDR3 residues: CASTPGQGEDTQYF. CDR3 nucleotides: TGTGCCAGTACCCCGGGACAGGGAGAGGATACGCAGTATTTT. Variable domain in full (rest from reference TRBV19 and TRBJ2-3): DGGITQSPKYLFRKEGQNVTLSCEQNLNHDAMYWYRQDPGQGLRLIYYSQIVNDFQKGDIAEGYSVSREKKESFPLTVTSAQKNPTAFYLCASTPGQGEDTQYFGPGTRLTVL.

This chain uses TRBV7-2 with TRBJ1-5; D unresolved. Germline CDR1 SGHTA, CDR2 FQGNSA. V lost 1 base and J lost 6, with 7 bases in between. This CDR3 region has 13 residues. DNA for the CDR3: TGTGCCAGCAGCTTAGTAGGTTTTCAGCCCCAGCATTTT. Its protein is CASSLVGFQPQHF.

In DNA form, the CDR3 reads TGTGCCAGCAGCGCCTTTAATACAGGGGAAGTGCCAACAGATACGCAGTATTTT. This translates into CASSAFNTGEVPTDTQYF. This rearrangement joins TRBV2 to TRBJ2-3; 7 bases line up with TRBD1. CDR1 and CDR2 (germline): SNHLY, FYNNEI. This CDR3 spans 18 amino acids. After removal of 6 bases from V and 3 bases from J, the junction contained 18 bases not matched to a gene.

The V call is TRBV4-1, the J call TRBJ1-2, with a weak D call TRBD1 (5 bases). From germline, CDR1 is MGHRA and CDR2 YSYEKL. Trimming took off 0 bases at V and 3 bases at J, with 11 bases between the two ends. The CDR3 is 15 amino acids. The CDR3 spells CASSQEGDGYYGYTF. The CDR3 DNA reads TGCGCCAGCAGCCAAGAAGGGGACGGATACTATGGCTACACCTTC.

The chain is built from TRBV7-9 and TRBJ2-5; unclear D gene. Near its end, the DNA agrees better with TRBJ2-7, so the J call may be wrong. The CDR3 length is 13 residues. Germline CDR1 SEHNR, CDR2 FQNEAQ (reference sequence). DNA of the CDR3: TGTGCCAGCAGCTTAGGAATAGCCTACGAGCAGTACTTC. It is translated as CASSLGIAYEQYF.

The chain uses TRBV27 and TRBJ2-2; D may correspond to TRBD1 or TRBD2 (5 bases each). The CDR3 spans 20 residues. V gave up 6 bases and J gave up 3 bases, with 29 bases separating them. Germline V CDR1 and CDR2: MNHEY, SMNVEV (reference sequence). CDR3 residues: CASSPSIRGAIIRDTGELFF. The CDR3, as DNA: TGTGCCAGCAGCCCCTCGATTAGGGGAGCGATCATTCGGGACACCGGGGAGCTGTTTTTT.

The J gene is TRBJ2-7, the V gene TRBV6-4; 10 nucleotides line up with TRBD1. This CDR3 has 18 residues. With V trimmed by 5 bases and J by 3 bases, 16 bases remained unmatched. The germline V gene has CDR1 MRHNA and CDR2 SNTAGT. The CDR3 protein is CASSHPGQGSGGGYEQYF. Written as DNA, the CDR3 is TGTGCCAGCAGTCATCCGGGACAGGGGAGCGGCGGGGGCTACGAGCAGTACTTC.

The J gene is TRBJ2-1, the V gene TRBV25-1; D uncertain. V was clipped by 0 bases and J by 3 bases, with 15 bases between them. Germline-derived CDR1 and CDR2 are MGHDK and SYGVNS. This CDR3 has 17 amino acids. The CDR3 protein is CASSEYSEEGDYNEQFF. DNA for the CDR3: TGTGCCAGCAGTGAATATTCAGAAGAAGGCGACTACAATGAGCAGTTCTTC.